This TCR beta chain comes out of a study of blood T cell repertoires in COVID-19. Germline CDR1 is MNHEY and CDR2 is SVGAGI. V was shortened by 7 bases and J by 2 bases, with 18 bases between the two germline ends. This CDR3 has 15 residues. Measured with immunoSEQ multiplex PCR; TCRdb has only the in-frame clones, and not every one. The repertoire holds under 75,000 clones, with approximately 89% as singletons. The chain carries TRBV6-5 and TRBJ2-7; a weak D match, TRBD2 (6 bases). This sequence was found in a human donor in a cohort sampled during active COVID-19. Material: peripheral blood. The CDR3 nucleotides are TGTGCCAGCAACAATATGGGGGAGGCAGCCTACGAGCAGTACTTC. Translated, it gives CASNNMGEAAYEQYF.